This is a list of T cell receptor beta chains from one sample in a study of shared clonotypes between healthy human individuals. Only in-frame clones appear in the TCRdb table, and some are missing; sequencing was by immunoSEQ multiplex PCR. In the table there are 400,000 to 600,000 clones, more than 95% of which are singletons. The sequencing sample was made of naive CD4+ T cells sorted from blood. These TCRs come from a woman aged 30 to 39 in good health. CDR3s include the opening cysteine and the closing phenylalanine or tryptophan. Each record gives: J gene, V gene, D gene, CDR3 protein, CDR3 DNA. A D gene is named only where the DNA matches it firmly.

TRBJ1-1	TRBV28	.	CASSLATVMNTEAFF	TGTGCCAGCAGTTTGGCGACCGTCATGAACACTGAAGCTTTCTTT
TRBJ2-3	TRBV7-9	TRBD2	CASSLRASGSTDTQYF	TGTGCCAGCAGCTTGAGGGCTAGCGGGAGCACAGATACGCAGTATTTT
TRBJ2-3	TRBV15	.	CATSRGDTQYF	TGTGCCACCAGCAGAGGAGATACGCAGTATTTT
TRBJ2-7	TRBV6-5	TRBD2	CASSYGGGTNSYEQYF	TGTGCCAGCAGTTACGGAGGCGGGACTAACTCCTACGAGCAGTACTTC
TRBJ1-3	TRBV7-5	.	CVRSLRTGGNTIYF	TGTGTCAGAAGCCTGCGGACGGGAGGAAACACCATATATTTT
TRBJ2-5	TRBV28	.	CASSARWGPGETQYF	TGTGCCAGCAGTGCCCGGTGGGGGCCTGGGGAGACCCAGTACTTC
TRBJ2-1	TRBV2	TRBD2	CASSEPGGSYNEQFF	TGTGCCAGCAGTGAACCGGGAGGCTCCTACAATGAGCAGTTCTTC
TRBJ2-1	TRBV19	.	CASSIASARRGEQFF	TGTGCCAGTAGTATAGCGTCGGCCCGGCGCGGTGAGCAGTTCTTC
TRBJ2-7	TRBV4-1	TRBD1	CASSIIGGSPLEQYF	TGCGCCAGCAGCATTATAGGGGGCAGTCCATTAGAGCAGTACTTC
TRBJ1-5	TRBV2	.	CASSEDLTSNQPQHF	TGTGCCAGCAGTGAAGACCTAACCTCTAATCAGCCCCAGCATTTT
TRBJ2-7	TRBV7-9	.	CASTLGGEQYF	TGTGCCAGCACCCTAGGGGGCGAGCAGTACTTC